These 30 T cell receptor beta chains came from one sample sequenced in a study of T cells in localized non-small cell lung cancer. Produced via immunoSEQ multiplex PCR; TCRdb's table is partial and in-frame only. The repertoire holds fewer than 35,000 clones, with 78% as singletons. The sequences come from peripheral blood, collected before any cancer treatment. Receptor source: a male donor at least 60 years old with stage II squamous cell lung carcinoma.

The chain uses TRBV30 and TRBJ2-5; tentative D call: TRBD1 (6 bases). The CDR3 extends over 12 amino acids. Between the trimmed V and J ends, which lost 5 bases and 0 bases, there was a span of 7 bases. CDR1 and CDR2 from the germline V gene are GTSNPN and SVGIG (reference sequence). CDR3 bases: TGTGCCTGGTACAGGGACCAAGAGACCCAGTACTTC. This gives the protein CAWYRDQETQYF. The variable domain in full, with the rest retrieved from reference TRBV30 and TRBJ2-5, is SQTIHQWPATLVQPVGSPLSLECTVEGTSNPNLYWYRQAAGRGLQLLFYSVGIGQISSEVPQNLSASRPQDRQFILSSKKLLLSDSGFYLCAWYRDQETQYFGPGTRLLVL.

The CDR3 sequence: CASSLVGATYEQYF. As DNA, the CDR3 is TGCGCCAGCAGCTTGGTTGGGGCAACCTACGAGCAGTACTTC. This sequence joins TRBV5-1 and TRBJ2-7, with D perhaps matching TRBD1 (5 bases). CDR1 is SGHRS and CDR2 is YFSETQ in the germline V gene. The CDR3 has 14 residues. V was cut by 0 bases and J by 2 bases, with 9 bases left in between.

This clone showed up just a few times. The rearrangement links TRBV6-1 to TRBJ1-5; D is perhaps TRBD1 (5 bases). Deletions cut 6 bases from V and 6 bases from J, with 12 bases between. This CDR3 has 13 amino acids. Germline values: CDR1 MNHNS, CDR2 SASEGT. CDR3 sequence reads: CASSASQGQPQHF. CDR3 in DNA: TGTGCCAGCAGCGCCTCTCAGGGTCAGCCCCAGCATTTT.

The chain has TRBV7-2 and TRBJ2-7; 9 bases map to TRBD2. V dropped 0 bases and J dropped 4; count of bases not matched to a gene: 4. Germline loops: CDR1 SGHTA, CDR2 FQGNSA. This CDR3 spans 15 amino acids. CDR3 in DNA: TGTGCCAGCAGCTTAGCTCCTAGCGGGATTTACGAGCAGTACTTC. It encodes CASSLAPSGIYEQYF.

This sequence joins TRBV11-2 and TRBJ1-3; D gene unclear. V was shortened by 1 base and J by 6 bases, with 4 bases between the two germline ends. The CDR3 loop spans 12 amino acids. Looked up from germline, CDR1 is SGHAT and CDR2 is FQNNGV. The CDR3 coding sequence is TGTGCCAGCAGCTTAGGGCCAAACACCATATATTTT. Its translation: CASSLGPNTIYF.

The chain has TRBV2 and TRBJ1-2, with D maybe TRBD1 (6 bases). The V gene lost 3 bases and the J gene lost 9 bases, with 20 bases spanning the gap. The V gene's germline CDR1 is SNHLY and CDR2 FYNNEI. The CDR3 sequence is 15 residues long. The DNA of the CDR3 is TGTGCCAGCAGTGACCCGGGGGCTGTACTATTTCGCTACACCTTC. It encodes CASSDPGAVLFRYTF.

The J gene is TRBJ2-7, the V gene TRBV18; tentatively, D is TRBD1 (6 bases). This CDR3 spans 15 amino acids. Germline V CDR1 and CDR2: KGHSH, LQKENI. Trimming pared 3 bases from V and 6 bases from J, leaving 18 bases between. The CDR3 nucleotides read TGTGCCAGCTCACCGGGACAAGGCGGACTTGTCGAGCAGTACTTC. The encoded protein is CASSPGQGGLVEQYF.

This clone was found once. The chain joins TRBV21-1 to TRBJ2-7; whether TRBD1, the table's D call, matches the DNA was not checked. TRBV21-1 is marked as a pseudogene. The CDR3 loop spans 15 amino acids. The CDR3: CASSNLGTGSYEQYF. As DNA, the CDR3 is TGTGCCAGCAGCAATCTGGGGACAGGGAGCTACGAGCAGTACTTC.

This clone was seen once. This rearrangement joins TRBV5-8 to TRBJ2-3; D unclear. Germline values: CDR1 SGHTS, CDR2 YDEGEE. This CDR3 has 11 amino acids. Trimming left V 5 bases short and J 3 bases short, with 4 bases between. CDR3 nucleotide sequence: TGTGCCAGCAGGAGAACAGATACGCAGTATTTT. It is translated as CASRRTDTQYF.

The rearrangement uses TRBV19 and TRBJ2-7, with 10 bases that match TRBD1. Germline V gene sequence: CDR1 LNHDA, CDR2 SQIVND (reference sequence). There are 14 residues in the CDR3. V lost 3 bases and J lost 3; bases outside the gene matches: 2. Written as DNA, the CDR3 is TGTGCCAGTAGTATGACAGGGGGCATCTACGAGCAGTACTTC. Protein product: CASSMTGGIYEQYF.

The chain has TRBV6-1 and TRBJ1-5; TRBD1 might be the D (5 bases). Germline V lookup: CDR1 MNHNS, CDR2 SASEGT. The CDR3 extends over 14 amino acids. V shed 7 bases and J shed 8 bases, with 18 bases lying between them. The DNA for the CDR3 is TGTGCCAGCACCACAAGTGGGGGGGGGAAGCCCCAGCATTTT. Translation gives CASTTSGGGKPQHF.

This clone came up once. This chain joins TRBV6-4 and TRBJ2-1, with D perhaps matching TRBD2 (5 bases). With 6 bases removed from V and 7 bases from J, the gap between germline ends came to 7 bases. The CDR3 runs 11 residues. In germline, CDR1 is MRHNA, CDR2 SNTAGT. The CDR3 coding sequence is TGTGCCAGCAGCCGAGGGAATGAGCAGTTCTTC. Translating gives CASSRGNEQFF.

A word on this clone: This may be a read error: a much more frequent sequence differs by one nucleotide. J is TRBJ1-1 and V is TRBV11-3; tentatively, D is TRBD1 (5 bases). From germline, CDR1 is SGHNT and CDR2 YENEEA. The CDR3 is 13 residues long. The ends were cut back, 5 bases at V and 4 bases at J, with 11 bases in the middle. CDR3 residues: CASSLIGGTEAFF. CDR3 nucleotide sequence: TGTGCCAGCAGCCTAATCGGGGGCACTGAAGCTTTCTTT.

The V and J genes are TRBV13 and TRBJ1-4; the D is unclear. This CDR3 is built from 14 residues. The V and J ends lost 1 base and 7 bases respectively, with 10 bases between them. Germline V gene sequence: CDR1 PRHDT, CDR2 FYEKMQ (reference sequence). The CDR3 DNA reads TGTGCCAGCAGCTTAGACCGACGCGGTGAAAAACTGTTTTTT. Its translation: CASSLDRRGEKLFF.

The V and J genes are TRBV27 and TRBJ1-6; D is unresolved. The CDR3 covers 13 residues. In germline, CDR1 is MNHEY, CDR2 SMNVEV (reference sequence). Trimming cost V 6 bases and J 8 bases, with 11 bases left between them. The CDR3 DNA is TGTGCCAGCAGCGACCGGGGAGATTCACCCCTCCACTTT. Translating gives CASSDRGDSPLHF.

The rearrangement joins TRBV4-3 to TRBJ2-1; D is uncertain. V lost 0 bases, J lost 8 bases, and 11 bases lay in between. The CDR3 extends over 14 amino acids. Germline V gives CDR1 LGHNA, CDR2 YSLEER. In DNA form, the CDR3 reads TGCGCCAGCAGCCAAGATTCCGGGTCCGATGAGCAGTTCTTC. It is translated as CASSQDSGSDEQFF.

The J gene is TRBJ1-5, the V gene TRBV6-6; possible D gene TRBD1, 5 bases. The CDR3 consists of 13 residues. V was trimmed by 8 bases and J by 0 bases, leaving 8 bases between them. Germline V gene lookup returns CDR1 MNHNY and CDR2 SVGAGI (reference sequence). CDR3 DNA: TGTGCCAGCTCAGGGAATAGCAATCAGCCCCAGCATTTT. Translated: CASSGNSNQPQHF.

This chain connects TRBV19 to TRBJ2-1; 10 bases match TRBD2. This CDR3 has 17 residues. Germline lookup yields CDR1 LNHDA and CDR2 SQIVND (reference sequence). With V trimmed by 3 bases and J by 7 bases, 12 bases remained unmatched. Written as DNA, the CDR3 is TGTGCCAGTAGTATTGTTCTAGCGGGGGCCGGACGTAATGAGCAGTTCTTC. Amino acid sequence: CASSIVLAGAGRNEQFF.

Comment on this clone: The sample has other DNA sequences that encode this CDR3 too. The CDR3 is CASSLSSGDTEAFF. As DNA, the CDR3 is TGTGCCAGCAGCTTAAGTTCGGGGGATACTGAAGCTTTCTTT. This chain links TRBV7-9 with TRBJ1-1; D perhaps matches TRBD1 (5 bases). CDR3 length: 14 amino acids. Germline V CDR1 and CDR2: SEHNR, FQNEAQ (reference sequence). V dropped 2 bases and J dropped 5 bases, with 12 bases sitting between them.

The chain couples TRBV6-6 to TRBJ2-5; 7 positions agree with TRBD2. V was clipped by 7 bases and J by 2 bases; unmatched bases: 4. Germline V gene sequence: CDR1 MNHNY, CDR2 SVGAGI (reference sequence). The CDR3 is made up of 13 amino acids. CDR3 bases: TGTGCCAGCAACAGACTAGCTCAAGAGACCCAGTACTTC. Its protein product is CASNRLAQETQYF.

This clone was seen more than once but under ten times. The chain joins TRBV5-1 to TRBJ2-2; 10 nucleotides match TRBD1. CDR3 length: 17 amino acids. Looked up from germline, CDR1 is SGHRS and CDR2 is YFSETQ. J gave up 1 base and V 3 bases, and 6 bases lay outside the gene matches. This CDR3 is CASSWGDRGLNTGELFF. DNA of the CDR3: TGCGCCAGCAGCTGGGGTGACAGGGGGCTGAACACCGGGGAGCTGTTTTTT. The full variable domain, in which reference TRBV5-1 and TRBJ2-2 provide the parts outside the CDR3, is KAGVTQTPRYLIKTRGQQVTLSCSPISGHRSVSWYQQTPGQGLQFLFEYFSETQRNKGNFPGRFSGRQFSNSRSEMNVSTLELGDSALYLCASSWGDRGLNTGELFFGEGSRLTVL.

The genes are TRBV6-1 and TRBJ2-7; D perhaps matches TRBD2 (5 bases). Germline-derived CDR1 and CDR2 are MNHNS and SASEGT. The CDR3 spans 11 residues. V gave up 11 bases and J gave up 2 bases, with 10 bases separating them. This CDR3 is CAGSGAYEQYF. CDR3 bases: TGTGCCGGGTCCGGGGCCTACGAGCAGTACTTC.

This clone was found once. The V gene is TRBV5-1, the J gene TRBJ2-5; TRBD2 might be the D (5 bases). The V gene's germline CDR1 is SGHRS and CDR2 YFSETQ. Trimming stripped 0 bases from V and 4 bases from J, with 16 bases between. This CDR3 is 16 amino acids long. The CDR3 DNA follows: TGCGCCAGCAGCTTGGAAGGTTGGGCAGGAGGAGAGACCCAGTACTTC. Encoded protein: CASSLEGWAGGETQYF.

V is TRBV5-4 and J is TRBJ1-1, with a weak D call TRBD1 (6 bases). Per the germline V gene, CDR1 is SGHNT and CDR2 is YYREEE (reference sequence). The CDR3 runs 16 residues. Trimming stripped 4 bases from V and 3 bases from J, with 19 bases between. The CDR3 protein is CASSPTGRGGDTEAFF. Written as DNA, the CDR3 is TGTGCCAGCAGCCCGACGGGCAGGGGAGGGGACACTGAAGCTTTCTTT. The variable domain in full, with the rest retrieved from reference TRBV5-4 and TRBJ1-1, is ETGVTQSPTHLIKTRGQQVTLRCSSQSGHNTVSWYQQALGQGPQFIFQYYREEENGRGNFPPRFSGLQFPNYSSELNVNALELDDSALYLCASSPTGRGGDTEAFFGQGTRLTVV.

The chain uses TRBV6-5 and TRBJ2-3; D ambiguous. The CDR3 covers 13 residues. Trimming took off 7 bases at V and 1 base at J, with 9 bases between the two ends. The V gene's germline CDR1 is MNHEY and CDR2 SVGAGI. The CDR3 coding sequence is TGTGCCAGCATCCCTCCGGGCACAGATACGCAGTATTTT. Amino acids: CASIPPGTDTQYF.

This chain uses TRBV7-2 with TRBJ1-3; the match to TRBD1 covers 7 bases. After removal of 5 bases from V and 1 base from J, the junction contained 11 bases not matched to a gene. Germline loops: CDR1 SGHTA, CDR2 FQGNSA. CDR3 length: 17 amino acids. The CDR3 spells CASSRGQELWSGNTIYF. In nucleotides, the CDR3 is TGTGCCAGCAGCCGTGGACAGGAATTGTGGTCTGGAAACACCATATATTTT.

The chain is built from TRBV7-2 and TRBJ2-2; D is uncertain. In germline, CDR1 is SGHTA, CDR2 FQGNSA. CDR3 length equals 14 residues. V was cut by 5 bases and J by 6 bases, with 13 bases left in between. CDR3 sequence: CASSPQPRSGELFF. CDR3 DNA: TGTGCCAGCAGCCCCCAGCCTCGTTCCGGGGAGCTGTTTTTT.

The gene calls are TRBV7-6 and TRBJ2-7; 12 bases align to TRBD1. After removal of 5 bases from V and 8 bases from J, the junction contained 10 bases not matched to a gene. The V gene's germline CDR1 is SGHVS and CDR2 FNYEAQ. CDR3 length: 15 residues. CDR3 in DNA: TGTGCCAGCAGCGTAGGGGCCCGGGACAGGGGGCAGCAGTACTTC. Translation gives CASSVGARDRGQQYF.

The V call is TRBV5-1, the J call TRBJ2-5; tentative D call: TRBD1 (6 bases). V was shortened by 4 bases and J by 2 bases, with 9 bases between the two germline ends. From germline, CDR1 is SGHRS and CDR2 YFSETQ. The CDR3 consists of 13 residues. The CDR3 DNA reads TGCGCCAGCAGCCCTACAGGGCAAGAGACCCAGTACTTC. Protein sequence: CASSPTGQETQYF.

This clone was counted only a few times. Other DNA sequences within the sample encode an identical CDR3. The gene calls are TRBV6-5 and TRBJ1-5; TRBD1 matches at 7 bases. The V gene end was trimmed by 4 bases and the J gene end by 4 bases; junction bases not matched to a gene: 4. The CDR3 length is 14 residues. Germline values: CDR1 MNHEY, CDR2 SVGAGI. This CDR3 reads CASSSNRGNQPQHF. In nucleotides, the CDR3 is TGTGCCAGCAGTTCGAACAGGGGTAATCAGCCCCAGCATTTT.